Described below is a single TCR beta chain sequence and its context. Its matching antigen is unknown. The data derive from a study of CD4 T cells in relation to SARS-CoV-2 and coronaviruses. The wider study: The HLA restriction of the shared crossreactive spike epitopes was mapped. Whole-study results and caveats: Compared with monoreactive clones, crossreactive clones showed significantly weaker SARS-CoV-2 expansion.

TCRdb's table, derived via immunoSEQ multiplex PCR, lists solely in-frame clones and lacks some. Of about 59,000 clones detected, about nine tenths appear once; the ten largest clones hold approximately 1.5%. The germline V gene has CDR1 SEHNR and CDR2 FQNEAQ (reference sequence). The CDR3 is 13 amino acids. Trimming shortened V by 5 bases and J by 7 bases, and 12 bases separated the two germline ends. Before the COVID-19 pandemic, during about 2011-2019, CD4+ T cells were taken from unexposed donors. The chain employs TRBV7-9 and TRBJ1-5; D is unresolved. This receptor was identified in a human donor in good health. The sequenced sample consisted of memory CD4+ T cells from PBMCs. The CDR3 sequence: CASSPGGGQPQHF. DNA of the CDR3: TGTGCCAGCAGCCCAGGTGGAGGGCAGCCCCAGCATTTT. Variable domain in full (rest from reference TRBV7-9 and TRBJ1-5): DTGVSQNPRHKITKRGQNVTFRCDPISEHNRLYWYRQTLGQGPEFLTYFQNEAQLEKSRLLSDRFSAERPKGSFSTLEIQRTEQGDSAMYLCASSPGGGQPQHFGDGTRLSIL.